A single sample gave rise to the 12 T cell receptor beta chains below, sequenced in a study of T cells in Graves' hyperthyroidism and ophthalmopathy. TCR beta CDR3 regions were amplified from RNA. A first-round RT-PCR of the TCR CDR3 used the HTBI primer set. TCRdb redid the calling of the multiplex PCR reads with MiXCR, one entry per CDR3 protein. Of a few hundred thousand distinct CDR3 sequences in the sample, roughly 14% are singletons; the top ten hold around 20%. The material sequenced was blood. These receptors originate from a man aged 25-45 years with Graves' hyperthyroidism that later progressed to Graves' ophthalmopathy.

This clonotype was seen ten or more times. One junction end does not reproduce the germline sequence, and a read error may be involved. The V and J genes are TRBV24-1 and TRBJ2-1; the D is unclear. The CDR3 is 13 residues long. Germline V gives CDR1 KGHDR, CDR2 SFDVKD. The CDR3 coding sequence is TGTGCCACCAGTGACCCCAACTACGATGAGCAGTTCTTC. Amino acid sequence: CATSDPNYDEQFF.

The sample holds many counts of this clonotype. The J gene is TRBJ2-3, the V gene TRBV6-1; 12 bases map to TRBD2. CDR3 size: 16 residues. CDR1 MNHNS and CDR2 SASEGT come from the germline V gene. Losses at the gene ends were 4 bases for V and 7 bases for J; bases not matched to a gene: 9. The CDR3 spells CASSGSSGGAGNTQYF. In nucleotides, the CDR3 is TGTGCCAGCAGTGGTTCTAGCGGGGGGGCGGGAAATACGCAGTATTTT.

In this sample, this clonotype turned up a few times. The rearrangement uses TRBV9 and TRBJ2-1; 8 bases agree with TRBD1. The CDR3 is made up of 17 amino acids. V lost 0 bases and J lost 3; bases outside the gene matches: 8. The germline gives CDR1 SGDLS, CDR2 YYNGEE. The CDR3 DNA sequence: TGTGCCAGCAGCGTAGTTGGGGACAGGACTCGCTACAATGAGCAGTTCTTC. This codes for CASSVVGDRTRYNEQFF.

Of note for this clonotype: With a much larger clone just one base away, this may be a read error. The chain uses TRBV12-3 or TRBV12-4 and TRBJ2-1; 10 bases line up with TRBD1. With 5 bases clipped from V and 6 bases from J, the junction kept 7 bases outside the gene matches. The CDR3 loop spans 15 amino acids. The CDR3 sequence is CASSETGGEANEQFF. In DNA form, the CDR3 reads TGTGCCAGCAGTGAGACAGGGGGCGAGGCCAATGAGCAGTTCTTC.

The table lists this clonotype with many counts. This sequence joins TRBV20-1 and TRBJ1-1; 12 nucleotides line up with TRBD1. The CDR3 loop spans 15 amino acids. In germline, CDR1 is DFQATT, CDR2 SNEGSKA (reference sequence). Unmatched junction bases numbered 5, after V lost 3 bases and J lost 3 bases. In nucleotides, the CDR3 is TGCAGTGCTAGTCGGGACAGGGGGCGATACACTGAAGCTTTCTTT. This gives the protein CSASRDRGRYTEAFF.

The genes are TRBV18 and TRBJ2-5, with TRBD1 identical over 8 bases. This CDR3 is built from 15 residues. The V gene's germline CDR1 is KGHSH and CDR2 LQKENI. V shed 5 bases and J 5 bases; nucleotides not matched to a gene: 10. The CDR3 DNA follows: TGTGCCAGCTCAGTGACAGGGGTCGACCGGGAGACCCAGTACTTC. It translates to CASSVTGVDRETQYF. The full variable domain, with the rest looked up from reference TRBV18 and TRBJ2-5, is NAGVMQNPRHLVRRRGQEARLRCSPMKGHSHVYWYRQLPEEGLKFMVYLQKENIIDESGMPKERFSAEFPKEGPSILRIQQVVRGDSAAYFCASSVTGVDRETQYFGPGTRLLVL.

This clonotype was picked up many times. The rearrangement uses TRBV12-3 or TRBV12-4 and TRBJ2-2; D is possibly TRBD2 (6 bases). The CDR3 has 17 residues. V was shortened by 6 bases and J by 6 bases, with 23 bases between the two germline ends. The CDR3 nucleotides are TGTGCCAGCAGGTCCCGAGGCTTCATTGCGGGACCCGGGGAGCTGTTTTTT. Its protein product is CASRSRGFIAGPGELFF.

This clonotype was recorded at least ten times. The rearrangement uses TRBV28 and TRBJ1-5; D might be TRBD1 (5 bases). The CDR3 totals 15 residues. The V gene lost 2 bases and the J gene lost 0 bases, with 8 bases spanning the gap. Germline V CDR1 and CDR2: MDHEN, SYDVKM. Written as DNA, the CDR3 is TGTGCCAGCAGTTTAGTACAGGATAGCAATCAGCCCCAGCATTTT. It codes for CASSLVQDSNQPQHF. Full variable domain (missing parts from reference TRBV28 and TRBJ1-5): DVKVTQSSRYLVKRTGEKVFLECVQDMDHENMFWYRQDPGLGLRLIYFSYDVKMKEKGDIPEGYSVSREKKERFSLILESASTNQTSMYLCASSLVQDSNQPQHFGDGTRLSIL.

This clonotype was seen ten or more times. V usage is TRBV28 and J usage is TRBJ2-3, with 8 bases fitting TRBD2. With 7 bases clipped from V and 2 bases from J, the junction kept 11 bases outside the gene matches. This CDR3 comprises 16 residues. The germline V gene has CDR1 MDHEN and CDR2 SYDVKM. CDR3 protein: CASKLGGGPPTDTQYF. The DNA of the CDR3 is TGTGCCAGCAAGTTGGGCGGGGGGCCCCCCACAGATACGCAGTATTTT.

This clonotype was recorded at least ten times. This chain joins TRBV12-3 or TRBV12-4 and TRBJ2-2, with D maybe TRBD1 (5 bases). V was clipped by 6 bases and J by 6 bases, with 17 bases between them. The CDR3 length is 15 residues. The CDR3 sequence: CASSQTAKAPGELFF. The CDR3 nucleotides read TGTGCCAGCAGCCAGACAGCTAAGGCTCCCGGGGAGCTGTTTTTT.

This clonotype was seen many times. The rearrangement links TRBV28 to TRBJ1-2, with D possibly being TRBD1 (6 bases). Germline CDR1 is MDHEN and CDR2 is SYDVKM. With 7 bases removed from V and 8 bases from J, the gap between germline ends came to 14 bases. The CDR3 covers 12 residues. CDR3 DNA sequence: TGTGCCAGCAACTCGGAAGGGGGAGGCTACACCTTC. Its protein is CASNSEGGGYTF.

As regards this clonotype: The junction and the germline gene differ at one end; a read error may be behind it. The chain is built from TRBV28 and TRBJ1-5; D unresolved. This CDR3 spans 14 amino acids. Germline-derived CDR1 and CDR2 are MDHEN and SYDVKM. The CDR3 spells CASSPIKTNQPQHF. CDR3 in DNA: TGCGCCAGCAGCCCCATAAAGACCAATCAGCCCCAGCATTTT. The variable domain in full, with the rest retrieved from reference TRBV28 and TRBJ1-5, is DVKVTQSSRYLVKRTGEKVFLECVQDMDHENMFWYRQDPGLGLRLIYFSYDVKMKEKGDIPEGYSVSREKKERFSLILESASTNQTSMYLCASSPIKTNQPQHFGDGTRLSIL.